The subject of this entry is one T cell receptor beta chain. Since the CDR3 does not end with the conserved phenylalanine or tryptophan, this likely comes from a read error. It is unclear where the CDR3 begins or ends on the DNA, so no DNA is shown, and the CDR3 is as TCRdb lists it. Germline values: CDR1 SGHNT, CDR2 YENEEA. The CDR3 adds up to 9 amino acids, both ends counted. This sample is part of a study of technical replicates of blood from a handful of donors. Only in-frame clones appear in the TCRdb table, and some are missing; sequencing was by immunoSEQ multiplex PCR. This sample has about 59,000 clones, with approximately 92% found just once.

Material for sequencing was PBMCs. This rearrangement joins TRBV11-3 to TRBJ2-7; the listed D gene, TRBD2, was not tested against the DNA. The receptor was isolated from a human donor in good health. Some clones in this sample may be carry-over from other donors' samples. This CDR3 reads CASSLGRPE.